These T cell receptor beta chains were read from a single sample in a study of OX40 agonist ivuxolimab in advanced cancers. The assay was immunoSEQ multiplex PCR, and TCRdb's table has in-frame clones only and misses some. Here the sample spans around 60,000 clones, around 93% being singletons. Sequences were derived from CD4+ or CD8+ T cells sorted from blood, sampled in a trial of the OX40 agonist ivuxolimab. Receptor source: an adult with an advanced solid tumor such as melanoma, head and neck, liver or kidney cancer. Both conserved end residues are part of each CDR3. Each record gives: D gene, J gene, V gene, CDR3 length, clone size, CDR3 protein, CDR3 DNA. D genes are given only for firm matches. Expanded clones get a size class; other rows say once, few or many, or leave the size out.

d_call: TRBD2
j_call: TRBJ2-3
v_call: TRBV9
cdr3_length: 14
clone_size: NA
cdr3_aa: CASSPGASGGTQYF
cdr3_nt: TGTGCCAGCAGCCCGGGGGCTAGCGGGGGTACGCAGTATTTT

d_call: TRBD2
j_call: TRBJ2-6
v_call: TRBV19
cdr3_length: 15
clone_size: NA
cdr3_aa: CASTRGDSGANVLTF
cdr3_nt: TGTGCCAGCACACGGGGGGACTCTGGGGCCAACGTCCTGACTTTC

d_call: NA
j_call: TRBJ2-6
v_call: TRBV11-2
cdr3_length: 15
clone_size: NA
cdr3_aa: CASSLTSGGANVLTF
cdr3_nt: TGTGCCAGCAGCTTAACGTCAGGGGGGGCCAACGTCCTGACTTTC

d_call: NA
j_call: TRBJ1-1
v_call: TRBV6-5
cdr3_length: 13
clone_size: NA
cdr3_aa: CASSNAQNTEAFF
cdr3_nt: TGTGCCAGCAGTAATGCACAGAACACTGAAGCTTTCTTT

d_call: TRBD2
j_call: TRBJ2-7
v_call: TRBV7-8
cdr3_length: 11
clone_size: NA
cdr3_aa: CASSAGGEQYF
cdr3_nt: TGTGCCAGCAGCGCGGGAGGAGAGCAGTACTTC

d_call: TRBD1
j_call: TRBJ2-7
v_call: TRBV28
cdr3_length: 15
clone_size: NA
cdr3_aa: CASSYQGQGAYEQYF
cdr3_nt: TGTGCCAGCAGTTACCAAGGACAGGGGGCATACGAGCAGTACTTC

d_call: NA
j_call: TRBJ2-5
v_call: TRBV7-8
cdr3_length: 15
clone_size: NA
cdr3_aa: CASSLASGYQETQYF
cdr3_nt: TGTGCCAGCAGCTTAGCGTCCGGGTACCAAGAGACCCAGTACTTC

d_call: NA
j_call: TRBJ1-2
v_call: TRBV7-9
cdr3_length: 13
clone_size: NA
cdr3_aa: CASSLGAFPGYTF
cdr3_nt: TGTGCCAGCAGCTTAGGGGCCTTCCCGGGCTACACCTTC

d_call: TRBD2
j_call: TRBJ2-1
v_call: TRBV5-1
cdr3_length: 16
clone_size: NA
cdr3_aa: CASSPQTSGNYNEQFF
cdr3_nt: TGCGCCAGCAGCCCCCAGACTAGCGGAAACTACAATGAGCAGTTCTTC

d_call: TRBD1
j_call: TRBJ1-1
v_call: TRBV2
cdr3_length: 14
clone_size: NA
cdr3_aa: CASGTGGMNTEAFF
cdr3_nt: TGTGCCAGCGGAACAGGGGGTATGAACACTGAAGCTTTCTTT

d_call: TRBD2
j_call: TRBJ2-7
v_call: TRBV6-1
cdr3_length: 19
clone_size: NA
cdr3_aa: CASSERPGGSGSARREQYF
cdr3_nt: TGTGCCAGCAGTGAAAGACCCGGCGGGAGCGGGAGCGCCCGCAGGGAGCAGTACTTC

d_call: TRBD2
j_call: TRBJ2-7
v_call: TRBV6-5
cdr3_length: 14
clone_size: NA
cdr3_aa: CASSYGGEGPEQYF
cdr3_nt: TGTGCCAGCAGTTATGGCGGGGAGGGCCCTGAGCAGTACTTC

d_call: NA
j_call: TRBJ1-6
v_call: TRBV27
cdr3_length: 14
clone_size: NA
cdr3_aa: CASSMNRVSSPLHF
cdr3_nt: TGTGCCAGCAGCATGAACAGGGTCTCATCACCCCTCCACTTT

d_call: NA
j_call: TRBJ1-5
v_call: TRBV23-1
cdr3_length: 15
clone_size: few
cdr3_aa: CASSQSAELGQPQHF
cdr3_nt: TGCGCCAGCAGTCAATCCGCCGAGTTGGGACAGCCCCAGCATTTT

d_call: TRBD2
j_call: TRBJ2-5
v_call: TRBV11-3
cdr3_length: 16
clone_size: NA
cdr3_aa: CASSLGTSGSGETQYF
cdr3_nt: TGTGCCAGCAGCTTAGGCACTAGCGGGAGTGGCGAGACCCAGTACTTC

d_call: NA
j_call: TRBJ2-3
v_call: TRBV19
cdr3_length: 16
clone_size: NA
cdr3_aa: CASSIVRRVSTDTQYF
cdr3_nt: TGTGCCAGTAGTATAGTGAGGCGGGTAAGCACAGATACGCAGTATTTT

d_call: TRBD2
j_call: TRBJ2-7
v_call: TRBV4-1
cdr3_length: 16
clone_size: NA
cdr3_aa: CASSKNAGTSNYEQYF
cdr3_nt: TGCGCCAGCAGCAAAAACGCCGGGACTAGCAACTACGAGCAGTACTTC

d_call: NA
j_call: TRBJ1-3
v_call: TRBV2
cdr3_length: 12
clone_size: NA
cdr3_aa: CASGGQGNTIYF
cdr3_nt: TGTGCCAGCGGGGGCCAGGGAAACACCATATATTTT

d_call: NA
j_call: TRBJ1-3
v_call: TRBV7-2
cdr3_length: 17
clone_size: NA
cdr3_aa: CASSPGGVPSSGNTIYF
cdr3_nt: TGTGCCAGCAGCCCGGGGGGGGTCCCAAGCTCTGGAAACACCATATATTTT

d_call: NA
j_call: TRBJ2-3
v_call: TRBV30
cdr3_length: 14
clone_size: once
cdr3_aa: CAWMAGYSTDTQYF
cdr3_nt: TGTGCCTGGATGGCGGGGTATAGCACAGATACGCAGTATTTT

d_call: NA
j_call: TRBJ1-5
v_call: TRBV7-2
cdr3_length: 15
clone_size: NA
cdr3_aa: CASSRGGARVQPQHF
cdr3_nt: TGTGCCAGCAGCAGGGGGGGGGCGCGAGTTCAGCCCCAGCATTTT

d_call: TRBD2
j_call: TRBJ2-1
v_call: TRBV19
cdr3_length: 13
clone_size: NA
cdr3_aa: CASGTSYRLEQFF
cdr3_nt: TGTGCCAGCGGGACTAGCTATCGCCTTGAGCAGTTCTTC

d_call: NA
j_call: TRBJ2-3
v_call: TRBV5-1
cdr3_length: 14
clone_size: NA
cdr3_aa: CASSLGRVIDTQYF
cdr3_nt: TGCGCCAGCAGCTTGGGGAGGGTGATAGATACGCAGTATTTT

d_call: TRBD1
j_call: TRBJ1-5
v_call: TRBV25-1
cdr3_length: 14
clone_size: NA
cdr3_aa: CASSAQGWNQPQHF
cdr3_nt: TGTGCCAGCAGTGCACAGGGGTGGAATCAGCCCCAGCATTTT

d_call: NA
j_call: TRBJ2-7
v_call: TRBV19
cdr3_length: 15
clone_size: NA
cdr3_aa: CASTTSAGLSYEQYF
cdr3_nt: TGTGCCAGTACCACCTCCGCAGGGTTAAGCTACGAGCAGTACTTC

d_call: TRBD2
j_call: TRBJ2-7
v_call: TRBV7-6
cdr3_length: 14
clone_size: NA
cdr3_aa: CASSRSGSVGEQYF
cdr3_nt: TGTGCCAGCAGTCGAAGCGGGAGCGTAGGCGAGCAGTACTTC

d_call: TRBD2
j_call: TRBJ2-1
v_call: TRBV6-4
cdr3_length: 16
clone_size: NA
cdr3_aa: CASSDNGGSGGDEQFF
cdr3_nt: TGTGCCAGCAGTGACAACGGCGGGAGTGGCGGCGATGAGCAGTTCTTC

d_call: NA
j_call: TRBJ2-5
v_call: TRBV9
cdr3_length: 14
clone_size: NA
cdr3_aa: CASSVVSGQETQYF
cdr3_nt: TGTGCCAGCAGCGTAGTAAGCGGACAAGAGACCCAGTACTTC

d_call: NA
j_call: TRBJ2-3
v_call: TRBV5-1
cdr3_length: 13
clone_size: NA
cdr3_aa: CASSLDALDTQYF
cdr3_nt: TGCGCCAGCAGCTTGGATGCCCTCGATACGCAGTATTTT

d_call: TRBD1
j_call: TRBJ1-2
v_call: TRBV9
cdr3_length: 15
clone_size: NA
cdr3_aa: CASSVVGGGNYGYTF
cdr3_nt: TGTGCCAGCAGCGTAGTTGGAGGGGGCAACTATGGCTACACCTTC

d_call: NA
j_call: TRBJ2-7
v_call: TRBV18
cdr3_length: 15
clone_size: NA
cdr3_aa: CASSPSLAPLYEQYF
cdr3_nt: TGTGCCAGCTCACCATCCCTGGCCCCCCTTTACGAGCAGTACTTC

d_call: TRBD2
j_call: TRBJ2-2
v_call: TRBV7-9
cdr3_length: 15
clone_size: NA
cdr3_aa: CASSLASGRSGELFF
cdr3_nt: TGTGCCAGCAGCTTAGCTAGCGGGAGGTCCGGGGAGCTGTTTTTT

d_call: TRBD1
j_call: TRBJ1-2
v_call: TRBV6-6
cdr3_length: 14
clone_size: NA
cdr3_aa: CASRTETGGYGYTF
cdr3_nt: TGTGCCAGCAGAACTGAGACAGGGGGTTATGGCTACACCTTC

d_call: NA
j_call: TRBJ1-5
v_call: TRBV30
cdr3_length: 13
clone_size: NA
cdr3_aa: CAWSGGFDQPQHF
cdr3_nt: TGTGCCTGGAGTGGCGGGTTCGATCAGCCCCAGCATTTT

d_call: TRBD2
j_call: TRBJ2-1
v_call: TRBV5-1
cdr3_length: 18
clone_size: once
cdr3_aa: CASSFSRTSGARYNEQFF
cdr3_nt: TGCGCCAGCAGCTTCTCCCGGACTAGCGGGGCCCGATACAATGAGCAGTTCTTC

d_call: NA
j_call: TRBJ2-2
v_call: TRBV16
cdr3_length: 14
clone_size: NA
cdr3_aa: CASSQYPNTGELFF
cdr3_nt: TGTGCCAGCAGCCAATACCCCAACACCGGGGAGCTGTTTTTT

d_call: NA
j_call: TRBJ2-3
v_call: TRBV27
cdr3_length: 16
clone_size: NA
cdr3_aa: CASSFPQGKVTDTQYF
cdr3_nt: TGTGCCAGCAGTTTTCCTCAGGGTAAGGTCACAGATACGCAGTATTTT

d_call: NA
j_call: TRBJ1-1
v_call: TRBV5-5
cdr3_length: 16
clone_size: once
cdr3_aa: CASSLGANLIGTEAFF
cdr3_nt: TGTGCCAGCAGCTTGGGGGCCAATCTTATCGGCACTGAAGCTTTCTTT

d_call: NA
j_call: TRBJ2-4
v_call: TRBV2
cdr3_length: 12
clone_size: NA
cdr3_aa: CASLQGGNIQYF
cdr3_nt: TGTGCCAGCCTACAGGGTGGGAACATTCAGTACTTC

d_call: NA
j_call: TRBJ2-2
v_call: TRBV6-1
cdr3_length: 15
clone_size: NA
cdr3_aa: CASRGSDGDTGELFF
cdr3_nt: TGTGCCAGCAGGGGCAGTGACGGGGACACCGGGGAGCTGTTTTTT